The T cell receptor beta chain under discussion was sequenced for a study of regulatory and conventional T cells in RAG deficiency. Broader study findings: RAG-deficient patients showed markedly lower Shannon entropy and higher Simpson indices than control T-cell subsets. Omenn patients showed >85% Treg-Tconv overlap and shorter CDR3 lengths.

Sequenced by immunoSEQ multiplex PCR; TCRdb stores in-frame clones only, minus some. The table has some 31,000 clones, about 96% seen once; the top ten hold under 0.2%. This clone has only one observation. Its antigen remains unknown. Other DNA sequences from this sample encode an identical CDR3 as well. This CDR3 comprises 19 residues. Germline assignment: CDR1 SGHVS and CDR2 FQNEAQ. J lost 1 base, V lost 5 bases, and 12 bases had no gene match. Conventional CD4+ T cells were sorted from blood as CD25-low CD127-high cells. These data also formed part of another study, on regulatory T cells. In that study: Amplification used 52 TRBV primers and 13 TRBJ primers. Regulatory T cells showed the strongest V-J pair restriction and V/J gene skewing among patient repertoires.

The sample comprised CD25- CD4+ T cells sorted from blood. The TCR was taken from a human donor in good health. The chain combines TRBV7-8 with TRBJ1-6; 9 nucleotides agree with TRBD1. This CDR3 reads CASSPLPDRGLSYNSPLHF. The CDR3 DNA follows: TGTGCCAGCAGCCCCTTACCGGACAGGGGCCTTTCCTATAATTCACCCCTCCACTTT.